A selection of T cell receptor beta chains follows, all from one sample in a study of blood T cell repertoires in COVID-19. Clones were read by immunoSEQ multiplex PCR, and TCRdb kept only the in-frame ones, dropping some. The sample includes 120,000 or so clones, roughly 84% of them seen just once. Sequencing used PBMCs or T cells enriched from blood (not recorded which). These receptors were taken from a woman in her 30s who had recovered from COVID-19. Each CDR3 is given with its conserved first and last residue. D genes are given only for firm matches. Clone size appears in some rows only: once, few, many, or a class for an expanded clone.

D gene	V gene	J gene	clone size	CDR3 DNA	CDR3 protein
TRBD1	TRBV5-6	TRBJ1-6	-	TGTGCCAGCAGCTTGGACAGGGGGTCACCCCTCCACTTT	CASSLDRGSPLHF
-	TRBV5-4	TRBJ1-1	few	TGTGCCAGCAGCTTGGCCGTCGGGTCTGAAGCTTTCTTT	CASSLAVGSEAFF
-	TRBV18	TRBJ1-2	-	TGTGCCAGCTCACCAAGGAGTAACTATGGCTACACCTTC	CASSPRSNYGYTF
TRBD2	TRBV6-4	TRBJ2-1	-	TGTGCCAGCAGTGGCGTCCTAGCGGGAGGGGGCAATGAGCAGTTCTTC	CASSGVLAGGGNEQFF
TRBD2	TRBV4-1	TRBJ2-3	-	TGCGCCAGCAGCCAAATCGCGTTAGCGGGAGGGACAGATACGCAGTATTTT	CASSQIALAGGTDTQYF
TRBD1	TRBV7-9	TRBJ1-6	-	TGTGCCAGCAGCTTGACAGGGATAACATCACCCCTCCACTTT	CASSLTGITSPLHF
-	TRBV5-6	TRBJ2-7	-	TGTGCCAGCAGCACCGACAGGGGACATAGAGGGAGGGCCCCCTACGAGCAGTACTTC	CASSTDRGHRGRAPYEQYF
-	TRBV6-1	TRBJ1-5	-	TGTGCCAGCAGTGAATGGGGGGGCAATCAGCCCCAGCATTTT	CASSEWGGNQPQHF
-	TRBV4-1	TRBJ1-1	-	TGCGCCAGCAGCCAAGATCCCCAGGGGATGAACACTGAAGCTTTCTTT	CASSQDPQGMNTEAFF
-	TRBV11-3	TRBJ2-2	-	TGTGCCAGCAGCCCTCGTCGCACCGGGGAGCTGTTTTTT	CASSPRRTGELFF
-	TRBV5-1	TRBJ1-2	-	TGCGCCAGCAGCTTGGAAATGAATGGGAGATACGATGGCTACACCTTC	CASSLEMNGRYDGYTF
-	TRBV7-9	TRBJ1-4	-	TGTGCCAGCAGCTTTTACAGGAATGAAAAACTGTTTTTT	CASSFYRNEKLFF
-	TRBV30	TRBJ1-6	-	TGTGCCTGGATGGTGGGGCTATCCTATAATTCACCCCTCCACTTT	CAWMVGLSYNSPLHF
-	TRBV7-2	TRBJ1-1	-	TGTGCCAGCAGCTTAGATCGGGGGGAGGCTGAAGCTTTCTTT	CASSLDRGEAEAFF
-	TRBV19	TRBJ1-2	-	TGTGCCAGTAGTATACCGCGGGACCCAGGCTACACCTTC	CASSIPRDPGYTF
TRBD1	TRBV7-9	TRBJ1-2	-	TGTGCCAGCAGCTTACGACAGGGCTTCTATGGCTACACCTTC	CASSLRQGFYGYTF
TRBD2	TRBV5-1	TRBJ2-1	once	TGCGCCAGCAGCTGGGGACTAGGGGGAAACAATGAGCAGTTCTTC	CASSWGLGGNNEQFF
-	TRBV6-5	TRBJ2-2	-	TGTGCCAGCACTGTAAACACCGGGGAGCTGTTTTTT	CASTVNTGELFF
-	TRBV7-5	TRBJ1-2	-	TGTGTCAGAAGCTTAGGGGCAGGGAAAGGCTACACCTTC	CVRSLGAGKGYTF
-	TRBV18	TRBJ1-5	-	TGTGCCAGCTCACCGGCAGGGGATCAGCCCCAGCATTTT	CASSPAGDQPQHF
TRBD2	TRBV24-1	TRBJ2-2	-	TGTGCCACCAGTGGTTGGACTAGCGGGAGGCCCACCGGGGAGCTGTTTTTT	CATSGWTSGRPTGELFF
-	TRBV18	TRBJ1-2	-	TGTGCCAGCTCACCCCAGGGGTACTATGGCTACACCTTC	CASSPQGYYGYTF
-	TRBV4-2	TRBJ2-1	few	TGTGCCAGCAGCCAGCGACTAGTGGGAGATTACAATGAGCAGTTCTTC	CASSQRLVGDYNEQFF
TRBD1	TRBV12-3/TRBV12-4	TRBJ1-2	-	TGTGCCAGCAGTGTCAGGGGGCTTGGGGGCTACACCTTC	CASSVRGLGGYTF
-	TRBV24-1	TRBJ2-2	-	TGTGCCACCACCCTCAGCGGTCTTAGCGGGGAGCTGTTTTTT	CATTLSGLSGELFF
-	TRBV25-1	TRBJ2-5	-	TGTGCCAGCAGGGCCCGGGGGGCGGGGGTGAAGACCCAGTACTTC	CASRARGAGVKTQYF
-	TRBV7-9	TRBJ1-2	few	TGTGCCAGCAGTCGGGGTCCACACTATGGCTACACCTTC	CASSRGPHYGYTF
-	TRBV7-2	TRBJ2-3	-	TGTGCCAGCAGCCAGTACACAGATACGCAGTATTTT	CASSQYTDTQYF
TRBD2	TRBV7-3	TRBJ2-2	-	TGTGCCAGCAGCTTAATAGCGGGGATAACCGGGGAGCTGTTTTTT	CASSLIAGITGELFF
-	TRBV27	TRBJ1-1	-	TGTGCCAGCAGTCAGATTAGCGGTTACAACACTGAAGCTTTCTTT	CASSQISGYNTEAFF
TRBD2	TRBV29-1	TRBJ2-1	few	TGCAGCGTTTTCCCCGGGACTAGCCATCCTGGTGAGCAGTTCTTC	CSVFPGTSHPGEQFF
-	TRBV9	TRBJ2-7	-	TGTGCCAGCAGCGTTGGAGCCCCTCCCACCGAGCAGTACTTC	CASSVGAPPTEQYF
-	TRBV4-3	TRBJ1-1	-	TGCGCCAGCAGCCAAGGTTACGGGGGGGGGACTGAAGCTTTCTTT	CASSQGYGGGTEAFF
TRBD1	TRBV5-5	TRBJ1-6	few	TGTGCCAGCAGCTTGGCAAGACCGGGACAGGGGACGATTTCACCCCTCCACTTT	CASSLARPGQGTISPLHF
TRBD1	TRBV6-5	TRBJ2-5	-	TGTGCCACCAGGTGGGGACAGGGCGGAGAGACCCAGTACTTC	CATRWGQGGETQYF
-	TRBV7-3	TRBJ1-1	-	TGTGCCAGCAGCTTAGCGACAGGGAACACTGAAGCTTTCTTT	CASSLATGNTEAFF
TRBD2	TRBV2	TRBJ2-1	-	TGTGCCAGCAGTCCATGGGGTAGCGGGAGCTCCTACAATGAGCAGTTCTTC	CASSPWGSGSSYNEQFF
-	TRBV6-2/TRBV6-3	TRBJ1-2	-	TGTGCCAGCAGTTTGACAGGCCGTGGCTACACCTTC	CASSLTGRGYTF
TRBD1	TRBV5-4	TRBJ2-1	-	TGTGCCAGCAGCTTCCAGGGGGCGCGGGGCAATGAGCAGTTCTTC	CASSFQGARGNEQFF
-	TRBV2	TRBJ2-2	few	TGTGCCAGCAGTCTCGGGACTCCGGAGCTGTTTTTT	CASSLGTPELFF
-	TRBV7-2	TRBJ2-7	few	TGTGCCAGCAGCTTAGGATGGACACTTGACGGGTACGAGCAGTACTTC	CASSLGWTLDGYEQYF
TRBD1	TRBV6-5	TRBJ2-5	once	TGTGCCAGCAGTATCCTACAGGGGGCGAAAGAGACCCAGTACTTC	CASSILQGAKETQYF
TRBD2	TRBV7-9	TRBJ2-1	-	TGTGCCAGCCAGACTAGCGGACTAGACAATGAGCAGTTCTTC	CASQTSGLDNEQFF
TRBD2	TRBV6-4	TRBJ2-1	-	TGTGCCAGCAGTGTGGAGACTAGCGGGAGTAATGAGCAGTTCTTC	CASSVETSGSNEQFF
TRBD2	TRBV13	TRBJ2-1	-	TGTGCCAGCACCAATACGACTAGCGGCATTTTTTCCCCCCCCAATGAGCAGTTCTTC	CASTNTTSGIFSPPNEQFF